This entry lists 24 T cell receptor beta chains sequenced from one sample in a study of Ad26.COV2.S vaccination and SARS-CoV-2 variants. Sequencing used immunoSEQ multiplex PCR; TCRdb keeps in-frame clones, though not all of them. The sample holds about 350,000 clones; under 95% are singletons and the top ten take 3% to 5%. The sequences come from peripheral blood, collected after recovery from COVID-19. All receptors derive from a human donor who had recovered from COVID-19.

The rearrangement joins TRBV5-1 to TRBJ2-6; D might be TRBD1 or TRBD2, each matching 5 bases. The germline gives CDR1 SGHRS, CDR2 YFSETQ. This CDR3 has 20 amino acids. Trimming took off 2 bases at V and 3 bases at J, with 24 bases between the two ends. Here the CDR3 DNA reads TGCGCCAGCAGCTTTAAGAGTTGGGACGCAGGGTTTTTTGGGGCCAACGTCCTGACTTTC. It is translated as CASSFKSWDAGFFGANVLTF. The variable domain in full, with the rest retrieved from reference TRBV5-1 and TRBJ2-6, is KAGVTQTPRYLIKTRGQQVTLSCSPISGHRSVSWYQQTPGQGLQFLFEYFSETQRNKGNFPGRFSGRQFSNSRSEMNVSTLELGDSALYLCASSFKSWDAGFFGANVLTFGAGSRLTVL.

In DNA, the CDR3 is TGTGCCAGCAGTTACTCGGGGGCCCCGAACACTGAAGCTTTCTTT. Translating it yields CASSYSGAPNTEAFF. This rearrangement joins TRBV6-6 to TRBJ1-1, with a weak D call TRBD1 (6 bases). The CDR3 sequence is 15 residues long. Germline assignment: CDR1 MNHNY and CDR2 SVGAGI (reference sequence). Trimming removed 0 bases at V and 1 base at J, with 9 bases between.

The chain employs TRBV19 and TRBJ2-1; D might be TRBD2 (5 bases). The V and J ends lost 5 bases and 0 bases respectively, with 8 bases between them. CDR1 and CDR2 from the germline V gene are LNHDA and SQIVND (reference sequence). There are 14 residues in the CDR3. The chain's CDR3 is CASSSGISYNEQFF. Here the CDR3 DNA reads TGTGCCAGTAGTTCGGGGATCTCCTACAATGAGCAGTTCTTC. Complete variable domain (other parts from reference TRBV19 and TRBJ2-1): DGGITQSPKYLFRKEGQNVTLSCEQNLNHDAMYWYRQDPGQGLRLIYYSQIVNDFQKGDIAEGYSVSREKKESFPLTVTSAQKNPTAFYLCASSSGISYNEQFFGPGTRLTVL.

The V gene is TRBV7-9, the J gene TRBJ1-1; no firm D call. Trimming removed 5 bases from V and 4 bases from J, with 8 bases in between. CDR3 size: 12 residues. In germline, CDR1 is SEHNR, CDR2 FQNEAQ (reference sequence). Written as DNA, the CDR3 is TGTGCCAGCAGCAACGGTCGCACTGAAGCTTTCTTT. Its protein product is CASSNGRTEAFF.

The chain links TRBV7-8 to TRBJ1-1; the match to TRBD1 covers 8 bases. The CDR3 has 16 residues. Trimming at V came to 5 bases and at J to 1 base, leaving 9 bases not matched to a gene. The germline V gene has CDR1 SGHVS and CDR2 FQNEAQ. DNA for the CDR3: TGTGCCAGCAGCCCTGCAGGGGGCTTTACGAACACTGAAGCTTTCTTT. Its translation is CASSPAGGFTNTEAFF.

V and J are TRBV6-4 and TRBJ1-1; TRBD1 is a possible D gene (6 bases). Per the germline V gene, CDR1 is MRHNA and CDR2 is SNTAGT. V was trimmed by 6 bases and J by 1 base, leaving 9 bases between them. The CDR3 length is 13 residues. The CDR3 loop reads CASSNRENTEAFF. The DNA for the CDR3 is TGTGCCAGCAGCAACAGGGAGAACACTGAAGCTTTCTTT.

This clone was seen only once. The genes are TRBV7-8 and TRBJ1-1, with D unresolved. The CDR3 runs 14 residues. V lost 1 base to trimming and J lost 1 base, with 7 bases between them. Looked up from germline, CDR1 is SGHVS and CDR2 is FQNEAQ. CDR3 region: CASSLGQSNTEAFF. CDR3 DNA sequence: TGTGCCAGCAGCTTAGGGCAGTCGAACACTGAAGCTTTCTTT. Variable domain in full (rest from reference TRBV7-8 and TRBJ1-1): GAGVSQSPRYKVAKRGQDVALRCDPISGHVSLFWYQQALGQGPEFLTYFQNEAQLDKSGLPSDRFFAERPEGSVSTLKIQRTQQEDSAVYLCASSLGQSNTEAFFGQGTRLTVV.

The rearrangement uses TRBV11-2 and TRBJ2-3; tentatively, D is TRBD2 (6 bases). The CDR3 has 18 residues. V lost 5 bases, J lost 3 bases, and 24 bases lay in between. CDR1 and CDR2 from the germline V gene are SGHAT and FQNNGV. In DNA form, the CDR3 reads TGTGCCAGCAGCCCTACGGGGACTCTCCCGAGGGAGACAGATACGCAGTATTTT. It translates to CASSPTGTLPRETDTQYF.

This sequence joins TRBV27 and TRBJ1-1; tentatively, D is TRBD1 (6 bases). The CDR3 is made up of 15 amino acids. Looked up from germline, CDR1 is MNHEY and CDR2 is SMNVEV (reference sequence). The V end was cut by 3 bases, the J end by 4 bases, with 15 bases between. CDR3 protein: CASSFLGAGVTEAFF. CDR3 sequence (DNA): TGTGCCAGCAGTTTCTTAGGGGCAGGGGTCACTGAAGCTTTCTTT.

The chain uses TRBV29-1 and TRBJ2-1; D is unresolved. The V end lost 4 bases, the J end lost 9 bases, and 7 bases lay between the germline ends. This CDR3 has 10 residues. From germline, CDR1 is SQVTM and CDR2 ANQGSEA. The CDR3 spells CSVGQVEQFF. CDR3 DNA sequence: TGCAGCGTTGGGCAGGTTGAGCAGTTCTTC.

The chain carries TRBV9 and TRBJ1-6, with D possibly matching TRBD1 (5 bases). Germline values: CDR1 SGDLS, CDR2 YYNGEE. Trimming cost V 7 bases and J 7 bases, with 12 bases left between them. This CDR3 spans 13 amino acids. The CDR3 here is CASSRDFNSPLHF. CDR3 bases: TGTGCCAGCTCCAGGGACTTCAATTCACCCCTCCACTTT.

About this clone: Within the sample, other DNA sequences also encode this same CDR3. The chain carries TRBV19 and TRBJ2-5; no clear D gene. Trimming shortened V by 3 bases and J by 3 bases, and 2 bases separated the two germline ends. The CDR3 runs to 11 residues. Germline V CDR1 and CDR2: LNHDA, SQIVND (reference sequence). The CDR3 DNA follows: TGTGCCAGTAGTATCGAAGAGACCCAGTACTTC. Protein product: CASSIEETQYF.

V is TRBV7-6 and J is TRBJ2-3; 7 bases are a match to TRBD2. The CDR3 contains 17 residues. Germline V gene sequence: CDR1 SGHVS, CDR2 FNYEAQ. Trimming removed 5 bases from V and 4 bases from J; junction bases left unmatched: 15. CDR3 in amino acids: CASSPRLGTTVADTQYF. The CDR3 nucleotides are TGTGCCAGCAGCCCGCGCCTAGGGACTACCGTGGCAGATACGCAGTATTTT.

The chain combines TRBV19 with TRBJ1-2, with TRBD1 as a possible D gene (5 bases). Trimming stripped 3 bases from V and 6 bases from J, with 14 bases between. Germline V gene sequence: CDR1 LNHDA, CDR2 SQIVND (reference sequence). This CDR3 has 14 amino acids. The CDR3 nucleotides read TGTGCCAGTAGTATCCAAGGGGCGATTGATGGCTACACCTTC. Amino acids: CASSIQGAIDGYTF.

The J gene is TRBJ1-2, the V gene TRBV4-1; TRBD1 aligns across 9 bases. V shed 4 bases and J 4 bases; nucleotides not matched to a gene: 4. Germline CDR1 is MGHRA and CDR2 is YSYEKL. The CDR3 has 14 amino acids. CDR3 sequence: CASSRDRAFYGYTF. In DNA form, the CDR3 reads TGCGCCAGCAGCCGGGACAGGGCATTCTATGGCTACACCTTC.

The chain is built from TRBV12-3 or TRBV12-4 and TRBJ2-7; D is perhaps TRBD1 (5 bases). This CDR3 comprises 12 residues. V lost 5 bases, J lost 2 bases, and 7 bases lay in between. The CDR3 sequence: CASSVTAYEQYF. CDR3 coding DNA: TGTGCCAGCAGTGTGACAGCCTACGAGCAGTACTTC.

This rearrangement joins TRBV19 to TRBJ2-6, with D tentatively TRBD1 (7 bases). Germline V CDR1 and CDR2: LNHDA, SQIVND (reference sequence). Trimming removed 7 bases from V and 0 bases from J, with 16 bases in between. The CDR3 is 17 amino acids. CDR3 DNA: TGTGCCAGTACCCCGGGGCAGGGGGGCTCTGGGGCCAACGTCCTGACTTTC. Protein product: CASTPGQGGSGANVLTF.

CDR3: CASSLEGTGYEQYF. CDR3 DNA: TGTGCCAGCAGCTTAGAAGGTACTGGCTACGAGCAGTACTTC. The chain combines TRBV7-9 with TRBJ2-7; no definite D call. The CDR3 length is 14 residues. V lost 1 base and J 3 bases, leaving 10 bases between the germline ends. Germline-derived CDR1 and CDR2 are SEHNR and FQNEAQ (reference sequence).

The chain carries TRBV11-2 and TRBJ1-5; perhaps TRBD1 as D (5 bases). The V gene's germline CDR1 is SGHAT and CDR2 FQNNGV. The V end was cut by 4 bases, the J end by 5 bases, with 9 bases between. The CDR3 length is 13 residues. CDR3 DNA: TGTGCCAGCAGCTGGGACTGGGATCAGCCCCAGCATTTT. Translating gives CASSWDWDQPQHF.

The V gene is TRBV29-1, the J gene TRBJ1-1; 7 bases are a match to TRBD1. Per germline, CDR1 SQVTM and CDR2 ANQGSEA. J gave up 5 bases and V 0 bases, and 3 bases lay outside the gene matches. The CDR3 covers 13 residues. The CDR3 sequence: CSVEEGQSTEAFF. CDR3 DNA sequence: TGCAGCGTTGAAGAGGGACAGTCGACTGAAGCTTTCTTT. Full variable domain (remainder filled in from reference TRBV29-1 and TRBJ1-1): SAVISQKPSRDICQRGTSLTIQCQVDSQVTMMFWYRQQPGQSLTLIATANQGSEATYESGFVIDKFPISRPNLTFSTLTVSNMSPEDSSIYLCSVEEGQSTEAFFGQGTRLTVV.

The chain joins TRBV19 to TRBJ1-4, with no clear D. V was clipped by 5 bases and J by 5 bases, with 15 bases between them. Germline-derived CDR1 and CDR2 are LNHDA and SQIVND (reference sequence). The CDR3 has 15 residues. The chain's CDR3 is CASSYRPNYNEKLFF. CDR3 nucleotides: TGTGCCAGTAGTTACCGACCTAACTACAATGAAAAACTGTTTTTT.

V gene TRBV7-7 combines with J gene TRBJ2-5; TRBD1 might be the D (5 bases). Between the trimmed V and J ends, which lost 1 base and 4 bases, there was a span of 13 bases. The germline CDR1 and CDR2 sequences are SSHAT and FNYEAQ (reference sequence). The CDR3 loop spans 15 amino acids. The CDR3 here is CASSLGDSLPETQYF. The CDR3 DNA reads as TGTGCCAGCAGCTTAGGTGACAGTCTGCCAGAGACCCAGTACTTC.

CDR3 sequence (DNA): TGTGCCAGCAGCTTGGGGGCTGAAGATGGCTACACCTTC. Protein: CASSLGAEDGYTF. The rearrangement uses TRBV5-6 and TRBJ1-2; unclear D gene. The CDR3 totals 13 residues. The germline CDR1 and CDR2 sequences are SGHDT and YYEEEE. Trimming took off 0 bases at V and 6 bases at J, with 9 bases between the two ends. The full variable domain, rest sourced from reference TRBV5-6 and TRBJ1-2, is DAGVTQSPTHLIKTRGQQVTLRCSPKSGHDTVSWYQQALGQGPQFIFQYYEEEERQRGNFPDRFSGHQFPNYSSELNVNALLLGDSALYLCASSLGAEDGYTFGSGTRLTVV.

This chain uses TRBV5-6 with TRBJ1-3, with a weak D call TRBD1 (5 bases). The germline V gene encodes CDR1 SGHDT and CDR2 YYEEEE. V lost 2 bases and J 0 bases, leaving 6 bases between the germline ends. The CDR3 is 14 amino acids. This CDR3 reads CASSLQVSGNTIYF. In DNA, the CDR3 is TGTGCCAGCAGCTTACAGGTCTCTGGAAACACCATATATTTT.